The sequence of this TCR beta chain was determined in a study of OX40 agonist ivuxolimab in advanced cancers. About the study: The dose-escalation cohort had hepatocellular carcinoma, melanoma, renal cell or head and neck cancer. Notes on the study in general: Nonresponders included some who also had low normalized T-cell clonal expansion.

Germline V gene lookup returns CDR1 SGHNT and CDR2 YYREEE (reference sequence). The length of the CDR3 is 15 residues. Trimming at V came to 2 bases and at J to 5 bases, leaving 3 bases not matched to a gene. With respect to this clone: The antigen is unknown.

Method: immunoSEQ multiplex PCR; TCRdb's copy keeps in-frame clones and lacks some. Altogether more than 60,000 clones are present, 80% to 90% being singletons, with the ten largest covering approximately 5%. The chain employs TRBV5-4 and TRBJ2-5; 13 nucleotides line up with TRBD2. This specimen consisted of CD4+ or CD8+ T cells sorted from blood, obtained in a trial of the OX40 agonist ivuxolimab. This receptor was taken from an adult with an advanced solid tumor such as melanoma, head and neck, liver or kidney cancer. The CDR3 spells CASSLPGLAGETQYF. The CDR3 nucleotides are TGTGCCAGCAGCTTACCGGGACTAGCGGGGGAGACCCAGTACTTC.